A selection of T cell receptor beta chains follows, all from one sample in a study of CD8+ T cells in alopecia areata. The method was immunoSEQ multiplex PCR; TCRdb's version includes in-frame clones alone and lacks a portion of them. The sample contains 40,000 to 45,000 clones, roughly 89% of which appear only once. The sequencing here drew on CD8+ T cells sorted from blood, taken at week 24, from a patient treated with tofacitinib. The receptors derive from a human donor with alopecia areata. Each CDR3 is given with its conserved first and last residue. The D gene is left open where the match is weak. Not all rows give a size; the values are once, few, many and, for expanded clones, a class.

j_call v_call clone_size cdr3_length d_call cdr3_nt cdr3_aa
TRBJ2-7 TRBV6-5 - 15 TRBD1 TGTGCCAGCAGTTACTCTGGACAGGAGTCCTACGAGCAGTACTTC CASSYSGQESYEQYF
TRBJ2-1 TRBV4-1 - 14 - TGCGCCAGCAGCCACCGAAGCTCCTACAATGAGCAGTTCTTC CASSHRSSYNEQFF
TRBJ1-2 TRBV6-5 - 13 - TGTGCCAGCAGTTACGTGGGGTTGGCTGGCTACACCTTC CASSYVGLAGYTF
TRBJ2-5 TRBV19 - 13 - TGTGCCAGTAGCTTCAACCGCCAAGAGACCCAGTACTTC CASSFNRQETQYF
TRBJ2-5 TRBV12-5 - 13 - TGTGCTAGTGGTTTGGAGACGCTCGAGACCCAGTACTTC CASGLETLETQYF
TRBJ2-1 TRBV28 - 13 - TGTGCCAGCCGGGGGGCCGATGACAATGAGCAGTTCTTC CASRGADDNEQFF
TRBJ2-3 TRBV4-1 - 16 TRBD2 TGCGCCAGCAGCCTATCGTTAGGACTAGGAGTAGATACGCAGTATTTT CASSLSLGLGVDTQYF
TRBJ2-7 TRBV29-1 - 13 TRBD1 TGCAGCGCCGTGGACAGGGCAGCCTACGAGCAGTACTTC CSAVDRAAYEQYF
TRBJ2-7 TRBV29-1 - 12 TRBD2 TGCTCGGGACTAGCGGACCGCTACGAGCAGTACTTC CSGLADRYEQYF
TRBJ2-5 TRBV29-1 - 13 TRBD1 TGCAGCGTCGGACAGGGGGTAGGAGAGACCCAGTACTTC CSVGQGVGETQYF
TRBJ2-3 TRBV7-6 - 14 - TGTGCCAGCAGCTTAGCGGGGGGAACAGATACGCAGTATTTT CASSLAGGTDTQYF
TRBJ2-7 TRBV29-1 few 12 - TGCAGCGTTGAGGAGGGAGCCTACGAGCAGTACTTC CSVEEGAYEQYF
TRBJ2-5 TRBV7-8 - 15 - TGTGCCAGCAGCCCCCTGGGGAGAAACCAAGAGACCCAGTACTTC CASSPLGRNQETQYF
TRBJ1-5 TRBV28 - 14 - TGTGCCAGCAGACTCGGACGGCTCAATCAGCCCCAGCATTTT CASRLGRLNQPQHF
TRBJ2-3 TRBV27 - 15 TRBD1 TGTGCCAGCAGTCTCCGGGACAGGGGCACAGATACGCAGTATTTT CASSLRDRGTDTQYF
TRBJ2-7 TRBV4-3 few 13 - TGCGCCAGCAGCCCGACAGGAACCTACGAGCAGTACTTC CASSPTGTYEQYF
TRBJ2-3 TRBV5-5 once 15 TRBD1 TGTGCCAGCAGCGTGGGACAGGGAGCGGCAGATACGCAGTATTTT CASSVGQGAADTQYF
TRBJ1-1 TRBV6-5 - 13 - TGTGCCAGCAGTTACTCGATCGGCGGTGAAGCTTTCTTT CASSYSIGGEAFF
TRBJ1-6 TRBV11-2 - 13 - TGTGCCAGCAGCCCCTGGGACCCCAATCTGCTCCACTTT CASSPWDPNLLHF
TRBJ2-1 TRBV30 - 13 - TGTGCCTGGAGTGTCCTTAATGACAATGAGCAGTTCTTC CAWSVLNDNEQFF
TRBJ2-4 TRBV23-1 - 19 TRBD2 TGCGCCAGCAGTCATCCGGGACTAGCGGGGGACCTAGCCAAAAACATTCAGTACTTC CASSHPGLAGDLAKNIQYF
TRBJ2-1 TRBV15 - 13 - TGTGCCACCAGCAGAGTCTCAGCAGCCGAGCAGTTCTTC CATSRVSAAEQFF
TRBJ2-3 TRBV10-3 - 16 TRBD2 TGTGCCATCAGTGTTGGCGGGGGGATCCTCACAGATACGCAGTATTTT CAISVGGGILTDTQYF
TRBJ2-2 TRBV7-8 - 12 TRBD1 TGTGCCAGCAGCCTGGGACAGTTGGAGCTGTTTTTT CASSLGQLELFF
TRBJ2-3 TRBV7-9 - 14 - TGTGCCAACCCTCCCTTCGGCAGGGAAGATACGCAGTATTTT CANPPFGREDTQYF
TRBJ1-5 TRBV11-2 - 14 - TGTGCCAGCAGCTTAGGTGGAAGCAATCAGCCCCAGCATTTT CASSLGGSNQPQHF
TRBJ2-1 TRBV4-3 - 16 - TGCGCCAGCAGCCAAGATCAGCTCAGCTCCTACAATGAGCAGTTCTTC CASSQDQLSSYNEQFF
TRBJ2-7 TRBV27 - 13 - TGTGCCAGCAGTTTGAGTCCCTCCTACGAGCAGTACTTC CASSLSPSYEQYF
TRBJ2-7 TRBV4-2 - 19 TRBD2 TGTGCCAGCAGCCAGCCGACTAGCGGGGGGTATCTTAGCTCCTACGAGCAGTACTTC CASSQPTSGGYLSSYEQYF
TRBJ2-2 TRBV7-9 - 15 - TGTGCCAGCAGCAGCGCCCCTGGGTGGACCGGGGAGCTGTTTTTT CASSSAPGWTGELFF
TRBJ2-1 TRBV5-1 - 13 - TGCGCCAGCAGCTTGGAGGTCTACAATGAGCAGTTCTTC CASSLEVYNEQFF
TRBJ2-2 TRBV4-1 - 14 TRBD1 TGCGCCAGCATGGGACAGGGGGCGACCGGGGAGCTGTTTTTT CASMGQGATGELFF
TRBJ2-1 TRBV27 - 15 - TGTGCCAGCAGTTTACAAGGGGGGTCCTACAATGAGCAGTTCTTC CASSLQGGSYNEQFF
TRBJ2-7 TRBV29-1 - 14 TRBD1 TGCAGCGTCGCTGACAGGGGGCCCTCCTACGAGCAGTACTTC CSVADRGPSYEQYF
TRBJ1-4 TRBV7-9 - 14 - TGTGCCAGCAGCGTCGCGGACCTGGGGGAAAAACTGTTTTTT CASSVADLGEKLFF
TRBJ2-7 TRBV6-5 - 16 TRBD1 TGTGCCAGCAGTTACTCGGGTCGGGACAGGTCCTACGAGCAGTACTTC CASSYSGRDRSYEQYF
TRBJ1-1 TRBV4-1 - 15 TRBD1 TGCGCCAGCAGCCAAACCTGGACAGGGAACACTGAAGCTTTCTTT CASSQTWTGNTEAFF
TRBJ2-7 TRBV4-1 - 16 TRBD2 TGCGCCAGCAGCCACCCAGGACTAGCGGGGGCGGGGGAGCAGTATTTC CASSHPGLAGAGEQYF
TRBJ2-5 TRBV6-5 - 13 - TGTGCCAGCAGTTACGTGGGGGAAGGGACCCAGTACTTC CASSYVGEGTQYF
TRBJ2-1 TRBV7-2 - 14 - TGTGCCAGCAGCGCGCGGACAGTAGGGTATGAGCAGTTCTTC CASSARTVGYEQFF
TRBJ2-1 TRBV28 - 17 TRBD1 TGTGCCAGCAGCGAACCCCCACAGGGGGCAAGCTACAATGAGCAGTTCTTC CASSEPPQGASYNEQFF
TRBJ2-3 TRBV6-1 once 16 - TGTGCCAGCAGTGACCCCTCTCTTAACACGCGAGATACGCAGTATTTT CASSDPSLNTRDTQYF
TRBJ2-3 TRBV10-3 once 15 - TGTGCCATCAGTGAGTCGAGTACAGCGGCAGATACGCAGTATTTT CAISESSTAADTQYF
TRBJ2-1 TRBV11-2 - 18 - TGTGCCAGCAGCCCACCGCCGGCGGGGTTTGGCTCCTACAATGAGCAGTTCTTC CASSPPPAGFGSYNEQFF
TRBJ2-6 TRBV11-2 few 15 TRBD1 TGTGCCAGCAGCAACGGACAGGGGGAGGCCAACGTCCTGACTTTC CASSNGQGEANVLTF
TRBJ1-2 TRBV19 - 14 - TGTGCCAGTAGTACGGGACCTCTCAACTATGGCTACACCTTC CASSTGPLNYGYTF
TRBJ2-6 TRBV29-1 - 15 TRBD1 TGCAGCGTTGAAGAAGACAGGGCTGGGGCCAACGTCCTGACTTTC CSVEEDRAGANVLTF
TRBJ2-7 TRBV30 - 14 - TGTGCCTGGAGTGACTGGGGCCCCAACCACGAGCAGTACTTC CAWSDWGPNHEQYF
TRBJ2-1 TRBV6-5 - 13 - TGTGCCAGCAGTTACTCGGGGTACAATGAGCAGTTCTTC CASSYSGYNEQFF
TRBJ2-3 TRBV6-5 - 14 TRBD1 TGTGCCAGCGTCGGGACAGGGTATCATGATACGCAGTATTTT CASVGTGYHDTQYF
TRBJ2-3 TRBV29-1 once 14 - TGCAGCGTCCTAATTGCGGCGCACACAGATACGCAGTATTTT CSVLIAAHTDTQYF
TRBJ2-7 TRBV27 - 13 - TGTGCCAGCAGTTTAGGGGGCCCCTACGAGCAGTACTTC CASSLGGPYEQYF
TRBJ2-3 TRBV29-1 - 15 TRBD1 TGCAGCGTTGAAGGAGGGACAGCGGAGTCGGATACGCAGTATTTT CSVEGGTAESDTQYF
TRBJ2-1 TRBV28 - 16 - TGTGCCAGCAGTTTAAGGGGCCCCAACTCCTACAATGAGCAGTTCTTC CASSLRGPNSYNEQFF
TRBJ2-1 TRBV2 - 18 TRBD2 TGTGCCAGCAGTGGAACTAGCGGGGGGGCCGGAGGGGACAATGAGCAGTTCTTC CASSGTSGGAGGDNEQFF